The rows below give T cell receptor beta chains drawn from one sample of a study of CD8 T cells in ankylosing spondylitis. From the 5' RACE reads, TCRdb called clonotypes with MiXCR, one entry per CDR3 protein. The sample lists a few hundred thousand distinct CDR3 sequences; under 20% were seen once. The source material was blood, either unsorted or a sorted T cell fraction (not recorded which). These receptor sequences come from a male donor with ankylosing spondylitis or in good health (not recorded which). CDR3s include the opening cysteine and the closing phenylalanine or tryptophan. D genes are given only for firm matches. Expanded clones are given a class, and other clones once, few, many or no size at all.

V	size	J	D	DNA	CDR3
TRBV4-2	NA	TRBJ2-3	NA	TGTGCCAGCAGCCAAGTCCCTCGCGGGACCCGCACAGATACGCAGTATTTT	CASSQVPRGTRTDTQYF
TRBV14	NA	TRBJ2-3	NA	TGTGCCAGCAGCCAAAATAGGATGCGGTCCACGCAGTATTTT	CASSQNRMRSTQYF
TRBV11-2	few	TRBJ2-6	NA	TGTGCCAGCAGCTTAGATCTGCGGGACACCGGCCCTGGGGCCAACGTCCTGACTTTC	CASSLDLRDTGPGANVLTF
TRBV29-1	few	TRBJ2-1	NA	TGCAGCGTTGACGTGGCGGGCCCCAATGAGCAGTTCTTC	CSVDVAGPNEQFF
TRBV4-1	few	TRBJ2-7	NA	TGCGCCAGCAGCCAAGTCACGGGTCCTCCCTACGAGCAGTACTTC	CASSQVTGPPYEQYF
TRBV6-2/TRBV6-3	NA	TRBJ1-1	NA	TGTGCCAGCAGTTCGGACATGGCGAACACTGAAGCTTTCTTT	CASSSDMANTEAFF
TRBV7-2	few	TRBJ2-1	NA	TGTGCCAGCAGCACCCGGGTCCCGTCCTACAATGAGCAGTTCTTC	CASSTRVPSYNEQFF
TRBV9	few	TRBJ2-7	NA	TGTGCCAGCAGCGTAGACCCCTCCTACGAGCAGTACTTC	CASSVDPSYEQYF
TRBV5-1	few	TRBJ2-7	NA	TGCGCCAGCAGCCCGGAAGTGGCCTACGAGCAGTACTTC	CASSPEVAYEQYF
TRBV7-9	NA	TRBJ2-7	NA	TGTGCCAGCAGCGGGTGGGACGGCAGCTCCTACGAGCAGTACTTC	CASSGWDGSSYEQYF
TRBV3-1	medium-sized	TRBJ2-1	NA	TGTGCCAGCAGCCAAGGGGGGTTTTACAATGAGCAGTTCTTC	CASSQGGFYNEQFF
TRBV29-1	NA	TRBJ2-7	NA	TGCAGCGTTCTGAAGACCGGATGGGGGGACAACGCCTACGAGCAGTACTTC	CSVLKTGWGDNAYEQYF
TRBV29-1	few	TRBJ2-1	NA	TGCAGCGTTGAACTGGTCCTTAAGTACAATGAGCAGTTCTTC	CSVELVLKYNEQFF
TRBV7-9	NA	TRBJ2-1	TRBD2	TGTGCCAGCAGCTTAGGACTAGCGGAGGGGGATGAGCAGTTCTTC	CASSLGLAEGDEQFF
TRBV2	few	TRBJ2-7	TRBD1	TGTGCCAGCAGTCAGGGGACAGACGAGCAGTACTTC	CASSQGTDEQYF
TRBV29-1	few	TRBJ2-7	TRBD1	TGCAGCGCCCAAAACAGGGGGCTTAGCGACGAGCAGTACTTC	CSAQNRGLSDEQYF
TRBV6-1	many	TRBJ2-5	TRBD1	TGTGCCAGCAGGGAGCTCCTCGGGACAGGACGTCAAGAGACCCAGTACTTC	CASRELLGTGRQETQYF
TRBV7-6	NA	TRBJ1-4	NA	TGTGCCAGCAGCCCCTGGGACGGCAGTGAAAAACTGTTTTTT	CASSPWDGSEKLFF
TRBV28	few	TRBJ2-5	NA	TGTGCCAGCAGTTTACGGTTTCGTCAAGAGACCCAGTACTTC	CASSLRFRQETQYF
TRBV4-1	many	TRBJ1-1	TRBD1	TGCGCCAGCAGCCACGACAGGGGTGGAGTGAACACTGAAGCTTTCTTT	CASSHDRGGVNTEAFF
TRBV7-3	NA	TRBJ2-4	TRBD1	TGTGCCAGCAGCTTGGGGACAGGGGATAACATTCAGTACTTC	CASSLGTGDNIQYF
TRBV12-3/TRBV12-4	many	TRBJ1-1	NA	TGTGCCAGCAGTTTAAGTAGTGGGGCTGAAGCTTTCTTT	CASSLSSGAEAFF
TRBV7-2	NA	TRBJ2-7	TRBD2	TGTGCCAGCAGCTTGGGACTAGCGGTCTCCTACGAGCAGTACTTC	CASSLGLAVSYEQYF
TRBV7-8	few	TRBJ2-1	TRBD2	TGTGCCAGCAGCCATGGGACTAGCGGGTACAATGAGCAGTTCTTC	CASSHGTSGYNEQFF
TRBV7-6	NA	TRBJ1-5	NA	TGTGCCAGCAGCTTAGAAAGCGCAGGGGCGTTGCTTGGCAATCAGCCCCAGCATTTT	CASSLESAGALLGNQPQHF
TRBV13	NA	TRBJ1-1	NA	TGTGCCAGCAGCTTAGGGGTGAAGGGTACTGAAGCTTTCTTT	CASSLGVKGTEAFF
TRBV5-1	NA	TRBJ1-2	NA	TGCGCCAGCACCCTGGGTGGGGCGAACTATGGCTACACCTTC	CASTLGGANYGYTF
TRBV20-1	few	TRBJ2-7	NA	TGCAGTGCTGACCCCGACTCCTACGAGCAGTACTTC	CSADPDSYEQYF
TRBV6-2/TRBV6-3	NA	TRBJ2-1	TRBD1	TGTGCCAGCAGCGCCGGGACAGGGTCGTCCTACAATGAGCAGTTCTTC	CASSAGTGSSYNEQFF
TRBV24-1	few	TRBJ2-1	TRBD2	TGTGCCACCAGGACTAGCGGACGCAATGAGCAGTTCTTC	CATRTSGRNEQFF
TRBV12-3/TRBV12-4	NA	TRBJ2-7	NA	TGTGCCAGCAGTTTGGTGAGGAGTCGCTCCTACGAGCAGTACTTC	CASSLVRSRSYEQYF
TRBV4-3	few	TRBJ2-1	NA	TGCGCCAGCAGCCAGGAAGACAGGCACAGCTCCTACAATGAGCAGTTCTTC	CASSQEDRHSSYNEQFF
TRBV29-1	NA	TRBJ2-7	TRBD1	TGCAGCGTGGGACAGGGGGCCTTCTACGAGCAGTACTTC	CSVGQGAFYEQYF
TRBV6-1	NA	TRBJ1-1	TRBD1	TGTGCCAGCACCTTGGACAGGGGAGTGAACACTGAAGCTTTCTTT	CASTLDRGVNTEAFF
TRBV20-1	few	TRBJ2-7	TRBD2	TGCAGTGCTAGAGAGCGGGAGGGGGGGACCTACGAGCAGTACTTC	CSAREREGGTYEQYF
TRBV7-9	NA	TRBJ2-2	NA	TGTGCCAGCAGCCCGCCGGGACTCGACACCGGGGAGCTGTTTTTT	CASSPPGLDTGELFF
TRBV4-1	few	TRBJ1-5	NA	TGCGCCAGCAGCCAAGATTGGGGGCTAGGTAATCAGCCCCAGCATTTT	CASSQDWGLGNQPQHF
TRBV29-1	NA	TRBJ2-5	NA	TGCAGCGTCGTACTGGGTGTGGAGACCCAGTACTTC	CSVVLGVETQYF
TRBV7-9	NA	TRBJ2-3	NA	TGTGCCAGCAGAACGGGGCCCACAGATACGCAGTATTTT	CASRTGPTDTQYF
TRBV4-2	NA	TRBJ2-1	NA	TGTGCCAGCAGCGGTGGATTGGCGGAGCTCTACAATGAGCAGTTCTTC	CASSGGLAELYNEQFF
TRBV11-2	NA	TRBJ2-7	NA	TGTGCCAGCAGCTCTTGGGGAGTGACTGATAAAATCCTCTACGAGCAGTACTTC	CASSSWGVTDKILYEQYF
TRBV4-1	NA	TRBJ2-1	TRBD2	TGCGCCAGCAGCCCACTAGCGGGAGGCGGCAATGAGCAGTTCTTC	CASSPLAGGGNEQFF
TRBV7-2	few	TRBJ2-1	TRBD2	TGTGCCAGCAGCTTAGCTTTGACTAGCGGGAGCGGAGGCCATGAGCAGTTCTTC	CASSLALTSGSGGHEQFF
TRBV28	few	TRBJ2-1	NA	TGTGCCAGCAGCCGGCCGGGGGTCTACAATGAGCAGTTCTTC	CASSRPGVYNEQFF
TRBV29-1	many	TRBJ2-7	NA	TGCAGCGTCGTGGCCGACTACGAGCAGTACTTC	CSVVADYEQYF
TRBV28	many	TRBJ2-5	TRBD1	TGTGCCAGCAGTCCTCAATCGGGACAGCAGACTCAAGAGACCCAGTACTTC	CASSPQSGQQTQETQYF
TRBV29-1	NA	TRBJ2-1	TRBD2	TGCAGCGTTGAAGGGCTAGCGGGGGACAATGAGCAGTTCTTC	CSVEGLAGDNEQFF